This T cell receptor beta chain was captured in a study of control samples from healthy donors and cancer patients. Measured with immunoSEQ multiplex PCR; TCRdb has only the in-frame clones, and not every one. The table has about 60,000 clones, more than 85% seen once. V was trimmed by 6 bases and J by 3 bases, leaving 8 bases between them. Germline CDR1 SGHRS, CDR2 YFSETQ. The CDR3 sequence is 12 residues long. V gene TRBV5-1 combines with J gene TRBJ2-3, with no clear D. The sequence came from a middle-aged man with colorectal cancer. The sequenced sample was PBMCs. The CDR3 DNA follows: TGCGCCAGCATGCTTGGTACAGATACGCAGTATTTT. Protein sequence: CASMLGTDTQYF.